These 9 T cell receptor beta chains were sequenced from one sample in a study of T cells in Graves' hyperthyroidism and ophthalmopathy. The TCR beta CDR3 regions underwent amplification using RNA transcripts as the source. When the TCR CDR3 underwent first-round RT-PCR, the HTBI primer set was used. TCRdb ran MiXCR on the multiplex PCR reads and lists one entry per CDR3 protein. The data hold approximately 330,000 distinct CDR3 sequences, with roughly a fifth observed a single time. Input material: blood. The receptor source for this set is a woman aged 45-65 years with Graves' hyperthyroidism.

The chain links TRBV7-2 to TRBJ2-7, with a weak D call TRBD1 (6 bases). The germline gives CDR1 SGHTA, CDR2 FQGNSA. V was trimmed by 4 bases and J by 6 bases, leaving 16 bases between them. The CDR3 loop spans 14 amino acids. The CDR3 protein is CASSSEARGPEQYF. The CDR3 DNA is TGTGCCAGCAGCTCAGAGGCCAGGGGTCCCGAGCAGTACTTC. Variable domain in full (rest from reference TRBV7-2 and TRBJ2-7): GAGVSQSPSNKVTEKGKDVELRCDPISGHTALYWYRQSLGQGLEFLIYFQGNSAPDKSGLPSDRFSAERTGGSVSTLTIQRTQQEDSAVYLCASSSEARGPEQYFGPGTRLTVT.

This sequence joins TRBV28 and TRBJ2-7, with 9 nucleotides matching TRBD1. The V gene end was trimmed by 5 bases and the J gene end by 3 bases; junction bases not matched to a gene: 8. The CDR3 totals 15 residues. Germline V gene sequence: CDR1 MDHEN, CDR2 SYDVKM. CDR3 protein: CASSTPGQGDYEQYF. For the CDR3, the DNA is TGTGCCAGCAGTACCCCGGGACAGGGAGACTACGAGCAGTACTTC.

This clonotype appeared a single time. The chain uses TRBV18 and TRBJ1-1, with D possibly being TRBD1 (6 bases). V gave up 4 bases and J gave up 2 bases, with 14 bases separating them. CDR1 and CDR2 from the germline V gene are KGHSH and LQKENI. The CDR3 runs to 15 residues. CDR3 sequence: CASSLITGTNTEAFF. In DNA form, the CDR3 reads TGTGCCAGCTCACTAATTACAGGGACTAACACTGAAGCTTTCTTT.

DNA of the CDR3: TGTGCCACCAGTGGGGGGCGGGGGCGAAAATTTTCAGATACGCAGTATTTT. Amino acids: CATSGGRGRKFSDTQYF. The chain links TRBV24-1 to TRBJ2-3; D perhaps matches TRBD2 (7 bases). V dropped 5 bases and J dropped 4 bases, with 21 bases sitting between them. CDR1 is KGHDR and CDR2 is SFDVKD in the germline V gene. This CDR3 comprises 17 residues.

This clonotype was counted many times. The chain uses TRBV20-1 and TRBJ2-5; D is possibly TRBD2 (5 bases). The CDR3 is 12 residues long. Germline V gene lookup returns CDR1 DFQATT and CDR2 SNEGSKA (reference sequence). The germline V and J ends were trimmed by 0 bases and 5 bases, with 7 bases remaining between them. CDR3 residues: CSARDPGETQYF. The CDR3 nucleotides read TGCAGTGCTAGAGACCCGGGGGAGACCCAGTACTTC.

The chain couples TRBV12-3 or TRBV12-4 to TRBJ2-5; a possible D gene is TRBD2 (5 bases). Trimming cost V 2 bases and J 5 bases, with 9 bases left between them. The CDR3 consists of 13 residues. CDR3 coding DNA: TGTGCCAGCAGTTTAACTAGATGGGAGACCCAGTACTTC. It specifies CASSLTRWETQYF.

This clonotype was detected only a few times. An end of the junction does not agree with germline; a read error may underlie this. This chain uses TRBV6-1 with TRBJ2-1, with TRBD2 matching 7 bases. The CDR3 sequence is 14 residues long. Germline values: CDR1 MNHNS, CDR2 SASEGT. The CDR3 nucleotides read TGCGCCAGCAGACCCGGGACTAACCACAATGAGCAGTTCTTC. Its protein is CASRPGTNHNEQFF.

This clonotype was observed many times. This rearrangement joins TRBV5-1 to TRBJ1-2; D might be TRBD1 (5 bases). The V gene's germline CDR1 is SGHRS and CDR2 YFSETQ. This CDR3 has 16 residues. V was trimmed by 0 bases and J by 2 bases, leaving 14 bases between them. The CDR3 spells CASSLGHRNPNYGYTF. CDR3 DNA: TGCGCCAGCAGCTTGGGGCACAGGAATCCAAACTATGGCTACACCTTC.

The V and J genes are TRBV2 and TRBJ1-3, with TRBD1 matching 7 bases. V lost 5 bases and J lost 2; bases outside the gene matches: 6. CDR3 size: 15 residues. Germline V gene sequence: CDR1 SNHLY, CDR2 FYNNEI. For the CDR3, the DNA is TGTGCCAGCAGTCGGACAGGAGTTACTGGAAACACCATATATTTT. Translated: CASSRTGVTGNTIYF.